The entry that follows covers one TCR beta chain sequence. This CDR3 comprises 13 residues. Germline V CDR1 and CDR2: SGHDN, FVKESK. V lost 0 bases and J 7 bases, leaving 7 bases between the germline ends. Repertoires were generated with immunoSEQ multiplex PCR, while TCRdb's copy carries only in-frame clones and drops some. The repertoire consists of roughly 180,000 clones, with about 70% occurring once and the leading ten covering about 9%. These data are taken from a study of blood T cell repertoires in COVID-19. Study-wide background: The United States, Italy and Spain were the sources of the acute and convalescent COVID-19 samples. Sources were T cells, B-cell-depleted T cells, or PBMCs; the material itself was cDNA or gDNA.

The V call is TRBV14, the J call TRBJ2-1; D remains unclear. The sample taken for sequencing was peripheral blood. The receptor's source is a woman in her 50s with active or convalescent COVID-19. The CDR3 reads CASSQEFGNEQFF. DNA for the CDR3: TGTGCCAGCAGCCAAGAATTCGGGAATGAGCAGTTCTTC.